Listed below are T cell receptor beta chains from one sample, sequenced in a study of CD8 T cells in ankylosing spondylitis. TCRdb re-called the 5' RACE reads with MiXCR, one entry per CDR3 protein. The table has approximately 400,000 distinct CDR3 sequences, roughly a quarter seen once. Sample: blood, either unsorted or a sorted T cell fraction (not recorded which). The receptors stem from a male donor with ankylosing spondylitis. Both conserved end residues are part of each CDR3. Each record gives: CDR3 length, V gene, D gene, clone size, J gene, CDR3 DNA, CDR3 protein. D genes are given only for firm matches. Clone size is not always given. Where it is, it says once, few, many or a class for expanded clones.

>16|TRBV25-1|TRBD2|few|TRBJ2-3
TGTGCCAGCAGTAGTGACCTAGCGGGAAGCACAGATACGCAGTATTTT
CASSSDLAGSTDTQYF
>12|TRBV20-1|.|few|TRBJ1-3
TGCAGTGCTATCCGGGAAAGAAACACCATATATTTT
CSAIRERNTIYF
>14|TRBV20-1|TRBD1|.|TRBJ2-1
TGCAGTGCTAGGACGGGACAGGGGTGGGATGAGCAGTTCTTC
CSARTGQGWDEQFF
>15|TRBV12-3/TRBV12-4|.|few|TRBJ2-1
TGTGCCAGCAGTTTAGGGAGGAAGTCCTACAATGAGCAGTTCTTC
CASSLGRKSYNEQFF
>17|TRBV5-1|.|.|TRBJ1-4
TGCGCCAGCAGCTTGGCGGCCAGACTTGCAACTAATGAAAAACTGTTTTTT
CASSLAARLATNEKLFF
>15|TRBV6-1|.|.|TRBJ2-2
TGTGCCAGCAGTGAACAGGGGATGATGGCCGGGGAGCTGTTTTTT
CASSEQGMMAGELFF
>18|TRBV27|TRBD2|.|TRBJ2-3
TGTGCCAGCAGTATGCGGCTAGCGGGCTTCTATAGCACAGATACGCAGTATTTT
CASSMRLAGFYSTDTQYF
>11|TRBV20-1|.|.|TRBJ2-7
TGCAGTGCGGAGACCGTCAGCGAGCAGTACTTC
CSAETVSEQYF
>15|TRBV5-1|TRBD2|few|TRBJ2-2
TGCGCCAGCAGCTTGGGTCCTAGCGGTACCGGGGAGCTGTTTTTT
CASSLGPSGTGELFF
>13|TRBV20-1|.|.|TRBJ1-5
TGCAGTGCTGGAAGCGGGGGATGGCAGCCCCAGCATTTT
CSAGSGGWQPQHF
>15|TRBV5-1|.|.|TRBJ1-5
TGCGCCAGCAGACTATCGGGACTCCACAATCAGCCCCAGCATTTT
CASRLSGLHNQPQHF
>15|TRBV19|.|.|TRBJ1-5
TGTGCCAGTAGTATAGGAGGATATAGCAATCAGCCCCAGCATTTT
CASSIGGYSNQPQHF
>15|TRBV10-3|TRBD2|.|TRBJ2-5
TGTGCCATCAGTGAATTGGCAGGGAGGGAAGAGACCCAGTACTTC
CAISELAGREETQYF
>13|TRBV7-2|TRBD2|few|TRBJ2-7
TGTGCCAGCAGCTGGGGGGGGTCCGTAAGTCAGTACTTC
CASSWGGSVSQYF
>12|TRBV27|.|.|TRBJ1-5
TGTGCCAGCAGCTCGAATGGCCAGCCCCAGCATTTT
CASSSNGQPQHF
>14|TRBV19|.|.|TRBJ1-1
TGTGCCAGTAGTTTACAGACAGTGAACACTGAAGCTTTCTTT
CASSLQTVNTEAFF
>17|TRBV7-9|.|.|TRBJ2-1
TGTGCCAGCATCCCGGACAGCCTACGTCTCTCCTACAATGAGCAGTTCTTC
CASIPDSLRLSYNEQFF
>12|TRBV29-1|.|.|TRBJ2-5
TGCAGCGTTGACAGGGGGAGGGAGACCCAGTACTTC
CSVDRGRETQYF
>15|TRBV12-3/TRBV12-4|.|.|TRBJ2-4
TGTGCCAGCAGTTTAAGCGACTTAGCCAAAAACATTCAGTACTTC
CASSLSDLAKNIQYF
>14|TRBV20-1|.|.|TRBJ2-1
TGCAGTGCTAGAGAAGGCCAGTCCTACAATGAGCAGTTCTTC
CSAREGQSYNEQFF
>15|TRBV5-1|.|.|TRBJ1-1
TGCGCCAGCAGCTTGGGGGGGGTAACAGACACTGAAGCTTTCTTT
CASSLGGVTDTEAFF
>15|TRBV20-1|TRBD2|.|TRBJ2-1
TGCAGTGCTAGATCTCCGGGACTAGCGGGGAATGAGCAGTTCTTC
CSARSPGLAGNEQFF
>16|TRBV2|.|.|TRBJ1-6
TGTGCCAGCAAGAAGGCAGGAACCTCCTATAATTCACCCCTCCACTTT
CASKKAGTSYNSPLHF
>17|TRBV7-9|TRBD2|few|TRBJ2-1
TGTGCCAGCAGCCGACTAGCGGGAGGGGGAGGCTACAATGAGCAGTTCTTC
CASSRLAGGGGYNEQFF
>16|TRBV11-3|.|few|TRBJ2-1
TGTGCCAGCAGCTTAGATCTATCCGGGACAAACAATGAGCAGTTCTTC
CASSLDLSGTNNEQFF
>20|TRBV7-6|TRBD2|once|TRBJ2-3
TGTGCCAGCAGCCGGAGGAAACTAGCGGGATTCCAGAACTGGGCAGATACGCAGTATTTT
CASSRRKLAGFQNWADTQYF
>16|TRBV7-8|.|.|TRBJ1-6
TGTGCCAGCAGCTTAGAAGCTTACAGGGACCGCTCACCCCTCCACTTT
CASSLEAYRDRSPLHF
>15|TRBV7-7|TRBD1|.|TRBJ2-1
TGTGCCAGCAGCCTCGGACAGGGTGCGGGAAATGAGCAGTTCTTC
CASSLGQGAGNEQFF
>15|TRBV6-5|TRBD1|few|TRBJ2-1
TGTGCCAGCAGTTTCCCAGGGGGCCCCTACAATGAGCAGTTCTTC
CASSFPGGPYNEQFF
>12|TRBV24-1|.|.|TRBJ2-7
TGTGCCACCAGTGATCGGAGCTACGAGCAGTACTTC
CATSDRSYEQYF
>14|TRBV20-1|TRBD2|.|TRBJ2-3
TGCAGTGTATCTAGCGGGATCAGCACAGATACGCAGTATTTT
CSVSSGISTDTQYF
>16|TRBV3-1|TRBD1|.|TRBJ2-4
TGTGCCAGCAGTGTTAACCCGGGACAGGGTAAAAACATTCAGTACTTC
CASSVNPGQGKNIQYF
>16|TRBV7-2|.|.|TRBJ2-1
TGTGCCAGCAGCGCCCTGGGCGGGGAATCTACAATGAGCAAGTTCTTC
CASSALGGESTMSKFF
>13|TRBV20-1|.|few|TRBJ1-1
TGCAGTGCTGACGGAGGGTTGAACACTGAAGCTTTCTTT
CSADGGLNTEAFF
>14|TRBV6-1|TRBD1|.|TRBJ2-2
TGTGCCAGCAGGGGGACAGGGGACACCGGGGAGCTGTTTTTT
CASRGTGDTGELFF
>15|TRBV27|.|.|TRBJ1-2
TGTGCCAGCACCCTCAGCTCTACAGCTAACTATGGCTACACCTTC
CASTLSSTANYGYTF
>13|TRBV10-3|TRBD1|few|TRBJ2-1
TGTGCCATCCGGGGACAGGAGGACAATGAGCAGTTCTTC
CAIRGQEDNEQFF
>14|TRBV29-1|.|few|TRBJ1-2
TGCAGCGCTGAGGGGGACGAAAAAAACTATGGCTACACCTTC
CSAEGDEKNYGYTF
>20|TRBV4-3|TRBD1|.|TRBJ2-6
TGCGCCAGCAGCTCCAAGGGGGGACAGGGGGCGTGGACTGGGGCCAACGTCCTGACTTTC
CASSSKGGQGAWTGANVLTF
>15|TRBV11-2|TRBD2|many|TRBJ2-1
TGTGCCAGCAGCTTAGATAGACTAGCTTACAATGAGCAGTTCTTC
CASSLDRLAYNEQFF
>13|TRBV20-1|.|few|TRBJ2-1
TGCAGTGCTAGAGTTAAGCGAGAGAATGAGCAGTTCTTC
CSARVKRENEQFF
>14|TRBV12-3/TRBV12-4|.|few|TRBJ2-7
TGTGCCAGCAGTTCTAGTTACAGGGCACGGGAGCAGTACTTC
CASSSSYRAREQYF
>14|TRBV18|.|few|TRBJ2-1
TGTGCCAGCTCACTGGAGCAAATACCCAATGAGCAGTTCTTC
CASSLEQIPNEQFF
>13|TRBV20-1|TRBD1|.|TRBJ2-1
TGCAGTGCCCCGGGACAGCCCAACAATGAGCAGTTCTTC
CSAPGQPNNEQFF
>14|TRBV3-1|TRBD1|few|TRBJ1-5
TGTGCCAGCAGCAGGGGGCATTCCGACCAGCCCCAGCATTTT
CASSRGHSDQPQHF
>14|TRBV20-1|.|once|TRBJ1-2
TGCAGTGCTAGAGATTTAGGCGCCCGATATGGCTACACCTTC
CSARDLGARYGYTF
>16|TRBV12-3/TRBV12-4|.|few|TRBJ1-1
TGTGCCACTCCTGAGAGGAACGGAGGCATGAACACTGAAGCTTTCTTT
CATPERNGGMNTEAFF
>13|TRBV20-1|.|.|TRBJ2-2
TGCAGTGCTAGTCCGTCAGGCACCGGGGAGCTGTTTTTT
CSASPSGTGELFF
>14|TRBV12-3/TRBV12-4|.|.|TRBJ1-1
TGTGCCAGCAAATGGGGCAGGGCGAACACTGAAGCTTTCTTT
CASKWGRANTEAFF
>15|TRBV27|.|.|TRBJ2-4
TGTGCCAGCCTCACGGGGCTGGTAGCCAAAAACATTCAGTACTTC
CASLTGLVAKNIQYF
>15|TRBV19|TRBD2|.|TRBJ2-2
TGTGCCAGTAGTGTGGCTAGCGGAATCACCGGGGAGCTGTTTTTT
CASSVASGITGELFF